This record concerns one T cell receptor beta chain sequence. The antigen remains unidentified. V was trimmed by 1 base and J by 7 bases, leaving 14 bases between them. The germline CDR1 and CDR2 sequences are MGHRA and YSYEKL. There are 15 residues in the CDR3. Stated time point: week 11, during vaccination. In every dose of vaccine, 300 ug of mutant IDH1 20-mer peptide was given alongside topical imiquimod. The entry originates in a study of a mutant IDH1 vaccine in newly diagnosed glioma. Libraries were prepared by immunoSEQ multiplex PCR; TCRdb keeps only in-frame clonotypes and omits some of them. This sample has 50,000 to 65,000 clones, with roughly 91% found just once. Study-level points and caveats: Evidence of vaccine-induced immune responses was documented in 85% to 95% of patients.

The specimen comprised PBMCs, sampled from a glioma patient whose treatment included an IDH1 peptide vaccine. The V call is TRBV4-1, the J call TRBJ1-5, with a possible D match to TRBD1 (6 bases). The TCR originated in a man in his forties or fifties with glioma. CDR3 sequence reads: CASSQVEGGRQPQHF. CDR3 bases: TGCGCCAGCAGCCAAGTGGAAGGGGGGCGGCAGCCCCAGCATTTT.